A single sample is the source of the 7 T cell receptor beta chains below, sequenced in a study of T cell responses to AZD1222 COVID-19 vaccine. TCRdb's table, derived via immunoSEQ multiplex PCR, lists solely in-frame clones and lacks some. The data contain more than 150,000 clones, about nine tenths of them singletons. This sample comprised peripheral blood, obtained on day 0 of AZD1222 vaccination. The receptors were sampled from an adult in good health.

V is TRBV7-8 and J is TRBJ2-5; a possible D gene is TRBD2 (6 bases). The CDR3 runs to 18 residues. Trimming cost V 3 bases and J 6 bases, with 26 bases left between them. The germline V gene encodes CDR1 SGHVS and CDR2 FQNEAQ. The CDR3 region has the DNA TGTGCCAGCAGCTTGAGGGAGGCCAGGGACCTCGCGGGGAAGACCCAGTACTTC. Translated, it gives CASSLREARDLAGKTQYF.

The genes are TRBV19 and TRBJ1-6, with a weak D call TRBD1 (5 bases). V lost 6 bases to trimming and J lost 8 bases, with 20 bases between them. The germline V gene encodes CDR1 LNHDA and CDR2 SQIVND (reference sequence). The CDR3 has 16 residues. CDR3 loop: CASSQKLGLRDSPLHF. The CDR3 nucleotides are TGTGCCAGTAGCCAAAAACTGGGACTTAGGGATTCACCCCTCCACTTT. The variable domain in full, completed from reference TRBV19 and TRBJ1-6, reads DGGITQSPKYLFRKEGQNVTLSCEQNLNHDAMYWYRQDPGQGLRLIYYSQIVNDFQKGDIAEGYSVSREKKESFPLTVTSAQKNPTAFYLCASSQKLGLRDSPLHFGNGTRLTVT.

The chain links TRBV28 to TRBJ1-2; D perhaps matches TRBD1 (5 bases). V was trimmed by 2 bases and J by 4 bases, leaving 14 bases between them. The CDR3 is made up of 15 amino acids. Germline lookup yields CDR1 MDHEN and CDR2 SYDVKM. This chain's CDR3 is CASSLPLGTIYGYTF. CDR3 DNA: TGTGCCAGCAGTTTACCCCTGGGGACTATCTATGGCTACACCTTC.

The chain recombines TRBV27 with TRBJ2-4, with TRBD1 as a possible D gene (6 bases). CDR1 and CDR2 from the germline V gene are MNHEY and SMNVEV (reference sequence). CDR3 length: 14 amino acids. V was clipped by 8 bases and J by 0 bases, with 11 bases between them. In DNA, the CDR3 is TGTGCCAGCCTGTGGGGGCTAGCCAAAAACATTCAGTACTTC. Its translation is CASLWGLAKNIQYF.

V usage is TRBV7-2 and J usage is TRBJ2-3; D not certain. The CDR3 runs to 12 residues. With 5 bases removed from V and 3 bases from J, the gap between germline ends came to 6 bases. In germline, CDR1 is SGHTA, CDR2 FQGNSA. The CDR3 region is CASSVRTDTQYF. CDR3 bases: TGTGCCAGCAGCGTGAGGACAGATACGCAGTATTTT.

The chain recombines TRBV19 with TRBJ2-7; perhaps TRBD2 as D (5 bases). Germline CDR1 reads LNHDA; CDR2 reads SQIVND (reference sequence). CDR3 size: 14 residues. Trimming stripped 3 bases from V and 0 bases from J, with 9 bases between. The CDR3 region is CASSISAGSYEQYF. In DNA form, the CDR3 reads TGTGCCAGTAGTATTTCGGCGGGCTCCTACGAGCAGTACTTC.

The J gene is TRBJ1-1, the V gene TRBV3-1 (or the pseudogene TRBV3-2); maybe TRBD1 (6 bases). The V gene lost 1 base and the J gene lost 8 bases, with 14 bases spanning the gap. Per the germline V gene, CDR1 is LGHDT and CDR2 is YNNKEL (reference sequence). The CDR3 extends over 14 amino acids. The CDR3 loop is CASSQVSGGAEAFF. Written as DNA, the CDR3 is TGTGCCAGCAGCCAAGTTTCTGGGGGCGCGGAAGCTTTCTTT.